This is a list of T cell receptor beta chains from one sample in a study of cytomegalovirus exposure and HLA in healthy donors. Sequencing was performed with immunoSEQ multiplex PCR; in TCRdb, only in-frame clones are kept and a portion is missing. The table records approximately 150,000 clones, 75% of them present only once. The material sequenced was PBMCs. The source of these receptors is a man in his forties in good health and CMV-seronegative. The CDR3 runs from the conserved cysteine through the conserved F or W. The D gene is left open where the match is weak. Size is omitted from some rows. Given values are once, few, many or a class for expanded clones.

j_call: TRBJ1-2
cdr3_length: 14
v_call: TRBV6-5
d_call: -
clone_size: -
cdr3_nt: TGTGCCAGCAGTTTTTACAGGGCCGACTATGGCTACACCTTC
cdr3_aa: CASSFYRADYGYTF

j_call: TRBJ1-2
cdr3_length: 15
v_call: TRBV30
d_call: -
clone_size: -
cdr3_nt: TGTGCCTGGAGTGCCGGTCCGGGAGAGGGCTATGGCTACACCTTC
cdr3_aa: CAWSAGPGEGYGYTF

j_call: TRBJ1-4
cdr3_length: 15
v_call: TRBV5-6
d_call: -
clone_size: few
cdr3_nt: TGTGCCAGCAGCCTGCGTTGGGGCTATGGGGAAAAACTGTTTTTT
cdr3_aa: CASSLRWGYGEKLFF

j_call: TRBJ2-3
cdr3_length: 16
v_call: TRBV5-6
d_call: -
clone_size: -
cdr3_nt: TGTGCCAGCAGCTCCTCTAGACCTAGCAGCACAGATACGCAGTATTTT
cdr3_aa: CASSSSRPSSTDTQYF

j_call: TRBJ1-1
cdr3_length: 13
v_call: TRBV4-3
d_call: -
clone_size: many
cdr3_nt: TGCGCCAGCAGCCAAGACAGGAACACTGAAGCTTTCTTT
cdr3_aa: CASSQDRNTEAFF

j_call: TRBJ1-1
cdr3_length: 16
v_call: TRBV7-9
d_call: -
clone_size: -
cdr3_nt: TGTGCCAGCAGCTCGAATACAGGGCAGGCGAGTACTGAAGCTTTCTTT
cdr3_aa: CASSSNTGQASTEAFF

j_call: TRBJ2-1
cdr3_length: 13
v_call: TRBV28
d_call: -
clone_size: many
cdr3_nt: TGTGCCAGCAGTTCGGGACTTCCCCCTGAGCAGTTCTTC
cdr3_aa: CASSSGLPPEQFF

j_call: TRBJ2-1
cdr3_length: 15
v_call: TRBV4-1
d_call: -
clone_size: -
cdr3_nt: TGCGCCAGCAGCCAGCCTAGGGAGAAATACAATGAGCAGTTCTTC
cdr3_aa: CASSQPREKYNEQFF

j_call: TRBJ1-1
cdr3_length: 14
v_call: TRBV5-6
d_call: -
clone_size: -
cdr3_nt: TGTGCCAGCAGCTTGGACAGGCTTACCACTGAAGCTTTCTTT
cdr3_aa: CASSLDRLTTEAFF

j_call: TRBJ2-5
cdr3_length: 16
v_call: TRBV4-1
d_call: -
clone_size: -
cdr3_nt: TGCGCCAGCAGCTATTTATCGGGACTGGGGCAAGAGACCCAGTACTTC
cdr3_aa: CASSYLSGLGQETQYF

j_call: TRBJ1-2
cdr3_length: 12
v_call: TRBV10-3
d_call: -
clone_size: -
cdr3_nt: TGTGCCATCAGTGAGTCGGCGGGTCGCTACACCTTC
cdr3_aa: CAISESAGRYTF

j_call: TRBJ1-4
cdr3_length: 14
v_call: TRBV5-1
d_call: TRBD1
clone_size: -
cdr3_nt: TGCGCCAGCAGCTTGGATACAGGGGGCGAAAAACTGTTTTTT
cdr3_aa: CASSLDTGGEKLFF

j_call: TRBJ1-2
cdr3_length: 16
v_call: TRBV7-9
d_call: -
clone_size: once
cdr3_nt: TGTGCCAGCAGCGAAAGGTCTCCGGCGACAGGCTATGGCTACACCTTC
cdr3_aa: CASSERSPATGYGYTF

j_call: TRBJ1-1
cdr3_length: 11
v_call: TRBV9
d_call: -
clone_size: once
cdr3_nt: TGTGCCAGCAGCAGGGGATCTGAAGCTTTCTTT
cdr3_aa: CASSRGSEAFF

j_call: TRBJ2-6
cdr3_length: 14
v_call: TRBV29-1
d_call: TRBD1
clone_size: -
cdr3_nt: TGCAGCGTTGGACAGGGGGCCGGGGCCAACGTCCTGACTTTC
cdr3_aa: CSVGQGAGANVLTF

j_call: TRBJ2-7
cdr3_length: 14
v_call: TRBV4-1
d_call: -
clone_size: -
cdr3_nt: TGCGCCAGCAGCCAAGATTTAGTTTCCTACGAGCAGTACTTC
cdr3_aa: CASSQDLVSYEQYF

j_call: TRBJ2-1
cdr3_length: 12
v_call: TRBV29-1
d_call: TRBD1
clone_size: -
cdr3_nt: TGCAGCGTCCGGACAGGGGGCGGTGAGCAGTTCTTC
cdr3_aa: CSVRTGGGEQFF

j_call: TRBJ2-7
cdr3_length: 16
v_call: TRBV6-6
d_call: -
clone_size: -
cdr3_nt: TGTGCCAGCAGTTCCCACTCGGTCCGGGGGTCCTACGAGCAGTACTTC
cdr3_aa: CASSSHSVRGSYEQYF

j_call: TRBJ1-3
cdr3_length: 16
v_call: TRBV9
d_call: TRBD1
clone_size: -
cdr3_nt: TGTGCCAGCAGCGCGGACAGGGTTATATCTGGAAACACCATATATTTT
cdr3_aa: CASSADRVISGNTIYF

j_call: TRBJ1-1
cdr3_length: 17
v_call: TRBV13
d_call: TRBD1
clone_size: -
cdr3_nt: TGTGCCAGCAGCCTCGGTCCCGGGACAGGGCGGGTCACTGAAGCTTTCTTT
cdr3_aa: CASSLGPGTGRVTEAFF

j_call: TRBJ2-3
cdr3_length: 19
v_call: TRBV7-9
d_call: TRBD2
clone_size: -
cdr3_nt: TGTGCCAGCAGCTTATTAGGGACTAGCGGGCCGGGAGAAACAGATACGCAGTATTTT
cdr3_aa: CASSLLGTSGPGETDTQYF

j_call: TRBJ2-7
cdr3_length: 13
v_call: TRBV30
d_call: TRBD2
clone_size: -
cdr3_nt: TGTGCCTCATCGGGTGGGGGGGTGGCCGAGCAGTACTTC
cdr3_aa: CASSGGGVAEQYF

j_call: TRBJ2-1
cdr3_length: 17
v_call: TRBV6-1
d_call: TRBD2
clone_size: -
cdr3_nt: TGTGCCAGCAGTGAAGTCCCTTTACGGGGGGTTCACAATGAGCAGTTCTTC
cdr3_aa: CASSEVPLRGVHNEQFF